This TCR beta chain originates from a study of T cells in Graves' hyperthyroidism and ophthalmopathy. Amplified TCR beta CDR3 regions came from RNA transcripts. With the HTBI primer set, the TCR CDR3 went through a first round of RT-PCR. TCRdb re-analysed the multiplex PCR reads in MiXCR, keeping a single row per CDR3 protein. Here the sample spans roughly 290,000 distinct CDR3 sequences, over 15% being singletons. There are 16 residues in the CDR3. The J segment lost 0 bases and the V segment lost 1 base, leaving 2 bases of the junction unmatched. Germline loops: CDR1 KGHDR, CDR2 SFDVKD. Patients were excluded because of uncontrolled infection, other autoimmune disease, pregnancy or lactation.

The chain has TRBV24-1 and TRBJ2-3; 8 bases are a match to TRBD1. Sequencing used blood. The TCR comes from a woman aged 55 to 70 with Graves' ophthalmopathy. The CDR3 spells CATSDFRGLSTDTQYF. CDR3 coding DNA: TGTGCCACCAGTGATTTCAGGGGGCTTAGCACAGATACGCAGTATTTT.